This paragraph covers one TCR beta chain sequence. Germline V lookup: CDR1 DFQATT, CDR2 SNEGSKA (reference sequence). Germline trimming cut 3 bases from V and 2 bases from J; bases unmatched to any gene: 11. CDR3 length: 16 residues. RNA transcripts served as template for amplifying TCR beta CDR3 sequences. Following a first-round RT-PCR that used HTBI primers, a second-round multiplex PCR was carried out. TCRdb fed the multiplex PCR reads into MiXCR, producing one record per CDR3 protein. This table has roughly 350,000 distinct CDR3 sequences, about a sixth appearing once. The sample belongs to a study of Graves' ophthalmopathy and Graves' hyperthyroidism. Background on the study: Ahead of any treatment, peripheral blood was obtained at the initial diagnosis.

Being free of ophthalmopathy for 18 months of follow-up defined stable hyperthyroidism. The TCR comes from an adult woman with stable Graves' hyperthyroidism. The gene calls are TRBV20-1 and TRBJ2-7; 9 nucleotides align to TRBD2. The sequencing input was peripheral blood. The CDR3 spells CSASAILAGLTYEQYF. CDR3 in DNA: TGCAGTGCTAGTGCCATTCTAGCGGGACTAACCTACGAGCAGTACTTC.